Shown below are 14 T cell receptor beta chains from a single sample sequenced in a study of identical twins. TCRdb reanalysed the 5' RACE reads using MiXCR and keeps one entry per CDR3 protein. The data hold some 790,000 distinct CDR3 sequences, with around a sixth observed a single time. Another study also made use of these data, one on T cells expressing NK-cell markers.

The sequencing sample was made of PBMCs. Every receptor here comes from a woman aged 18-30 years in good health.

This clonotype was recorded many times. The CDR3 reads CASSSLRETQYF. In nucleotides, the CDR3 is TGTGCCAGCAGCTCGTTAAGAGAGACCCAGTACTTC. The chain carries TRBV7-2 and TRBJ2-5; D is ambiguous. The CDR3 is 12 amino acids. V was trimmed by 4 bases and J by 4 bases, leaving 7 bases between them. The germline V gene encodes CDR1 SGHTA and CDR2 FQGNSA.

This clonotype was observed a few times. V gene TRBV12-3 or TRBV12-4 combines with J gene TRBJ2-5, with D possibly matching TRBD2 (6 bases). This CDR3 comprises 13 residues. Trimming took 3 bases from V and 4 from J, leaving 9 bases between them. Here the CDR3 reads CASSFGGVETQYF. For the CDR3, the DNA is TGTGCCAGCAGTTTCGGGGGAGTAGAGACCCAGTACTTC.

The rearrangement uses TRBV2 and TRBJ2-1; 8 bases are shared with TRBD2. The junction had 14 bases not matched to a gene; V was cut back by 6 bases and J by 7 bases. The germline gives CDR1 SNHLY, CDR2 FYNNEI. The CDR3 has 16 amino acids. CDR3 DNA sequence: TGTGCCAGCAGACGAGGGACGGGAGGGTTTCCGAATGAGCAGTTCTTC. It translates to CASRRGTGGFPNEQFF.

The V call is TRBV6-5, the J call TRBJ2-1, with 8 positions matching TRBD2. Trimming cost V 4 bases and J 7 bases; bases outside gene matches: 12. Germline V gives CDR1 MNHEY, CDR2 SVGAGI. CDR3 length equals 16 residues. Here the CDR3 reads CASSSGRGGSGNEQFF. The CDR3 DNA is TGTGCCAGCAGTTCGGGCCGGGGGGGGAGTGGTAATGAGCAGTTCTTC.

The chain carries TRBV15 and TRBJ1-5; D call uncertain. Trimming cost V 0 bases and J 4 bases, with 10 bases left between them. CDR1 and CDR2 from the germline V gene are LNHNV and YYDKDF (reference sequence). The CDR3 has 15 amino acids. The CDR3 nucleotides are TGTGCCACCAGCAGAGAGAGGGTGGGAAATCAGCCCCAGCATTTT. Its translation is CATSRERVGNQPQHF.

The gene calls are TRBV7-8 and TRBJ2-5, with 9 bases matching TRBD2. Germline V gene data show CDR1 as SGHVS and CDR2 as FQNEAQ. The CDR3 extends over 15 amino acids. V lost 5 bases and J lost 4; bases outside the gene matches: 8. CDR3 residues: CASSGGRAGIETQYF. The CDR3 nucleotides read TGTGCCAGCAGCGGCGGGAGGGCCGGGATAGAGACCCAGTACTTC.

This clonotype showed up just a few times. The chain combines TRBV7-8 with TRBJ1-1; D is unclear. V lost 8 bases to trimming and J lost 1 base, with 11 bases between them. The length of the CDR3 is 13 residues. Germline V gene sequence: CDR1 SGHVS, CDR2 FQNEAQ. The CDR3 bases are TGTGCCAGCCACCGGGCAGGGAACACTGAAGCTTTCTTT. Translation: CASHRAGNTEAFF.

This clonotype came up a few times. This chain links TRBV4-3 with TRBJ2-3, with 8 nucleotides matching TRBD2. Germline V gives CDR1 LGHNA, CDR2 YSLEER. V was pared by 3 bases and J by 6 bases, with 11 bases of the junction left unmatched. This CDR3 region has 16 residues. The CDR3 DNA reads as TGCGCCAGCAGCCAGGGGTACCGTGAGCGGGAGGATACGCAGTATTTT. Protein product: CASSQGYREREDTQYF.

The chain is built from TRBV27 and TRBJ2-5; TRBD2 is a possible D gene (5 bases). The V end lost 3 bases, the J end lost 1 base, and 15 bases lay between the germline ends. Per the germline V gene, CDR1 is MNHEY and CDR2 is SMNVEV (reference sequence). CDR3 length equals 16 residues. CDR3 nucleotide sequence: TGTGCCAGCAGTTTGCGTCCCAGCGGCTTCCAAGAGACCCAGTACTTC. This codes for CASSLRPSGFQETQYF.

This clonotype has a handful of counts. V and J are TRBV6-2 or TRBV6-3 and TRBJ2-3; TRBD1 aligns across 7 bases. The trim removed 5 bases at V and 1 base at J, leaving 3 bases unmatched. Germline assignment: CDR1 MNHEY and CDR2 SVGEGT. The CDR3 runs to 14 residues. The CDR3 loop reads CASSAGQGTDTQYF. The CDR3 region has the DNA TGTGCCAGCAGTGCTGGACAGGGCACAGATACGCAGTATTTT.

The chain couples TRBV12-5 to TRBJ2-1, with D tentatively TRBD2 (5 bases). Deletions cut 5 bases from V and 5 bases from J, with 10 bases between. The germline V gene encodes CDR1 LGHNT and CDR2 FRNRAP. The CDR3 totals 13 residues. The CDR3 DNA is TGTGCTAGTGGTGAGGACTTGAACAATGAGCAGTTCTTC. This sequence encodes CASGEDLNNEQFF.

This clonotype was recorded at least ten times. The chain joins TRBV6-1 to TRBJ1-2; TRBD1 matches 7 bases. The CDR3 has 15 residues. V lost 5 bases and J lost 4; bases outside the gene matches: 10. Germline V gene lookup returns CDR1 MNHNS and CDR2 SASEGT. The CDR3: CASSPTGHTGYGYTF. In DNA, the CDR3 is TGTGCCAGCAGTCCGACAGGGCATACGGGCTATGGCTACACCTTC.

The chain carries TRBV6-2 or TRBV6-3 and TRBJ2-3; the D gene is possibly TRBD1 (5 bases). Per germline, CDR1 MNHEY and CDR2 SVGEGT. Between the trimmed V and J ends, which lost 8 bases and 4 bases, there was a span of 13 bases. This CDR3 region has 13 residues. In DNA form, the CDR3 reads TGTGCCAGCCGCCAGGGCCAAGCAGATACGCAGTATTTT. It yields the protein CASRQGQADTQYF.

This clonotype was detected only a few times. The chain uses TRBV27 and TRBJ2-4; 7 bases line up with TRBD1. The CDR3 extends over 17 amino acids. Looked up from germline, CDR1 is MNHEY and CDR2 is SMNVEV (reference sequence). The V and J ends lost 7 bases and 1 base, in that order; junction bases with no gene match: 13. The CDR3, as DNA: TGTGCCAGCAAGGGCAGGGGGTACGTTGGGGCCAAAAACATTCAGTACTTC. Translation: CASKGRGYVGAKNIQYF.